The clone carrying this T cell receptor beta chain showed up just a few times. What it binds is unknown. TCRdb itself ran the reads through MiXCR, one entry per CDR3 protein. The sample has 350,000 to 550,000 distinct CDR3 sequences; under 40% are singletons. Germline lookup yields CDR1 LGHNA and CDR2 YNFKEQ. This CDR3 is 18 amino acids long. Trimming removed 1 base from V and 9 bases from J, with 25 bases in between. This sample stems from a study of T cell repertoires in cytomegalovirus infection. About the research overall: Public TCR beta signatures marked donors with CMV infection and the matching HLA.

Study observations and caveats: Within the response measured ex vivo, HLA-C-restricted CMV-specific TCR beta clonotypes were dominant. Of the TCR beta families, the public ones yielded a cumulative frequency that identified carriers of CMV plus the relevant HLA.

The sequenced sample was PBMCs. This TCR derives from a human donor in good health (CMV status not recorded). Some clones in this sample may be carry-over from other donors' samples. The J gene is TRBJ2-1, the V gene TRBV4-2; a weak D match, TRBD2 (6 bases). CDR3: CASSQGDPGLDLRGEQFF. The CDR3 region has the DNA TGTGCCAGCAGCCAAGGGGACCCGGGACTGGATCTTCGGGGTGAGCAGTTCTTC.